The 9 T cell receptor beta chains reported below all come from one sample, sequenced in a study of beta chain features in type 1 diabetes. Whole-study results and caveats: A moderate, significant TCRB CDR3 shortening appeared in type 1 diabetes across four CD4+ subsets.

No antigen has been assigned to these receptors. All of the isolated RNA was reverse transcribed, so expressed TCRB transcripts were sequenced. Clones were sequenced by immunoSEQ multiplex PCR, and TCRdb holds only the in-frame ones, with some missing. This table holds approximately 250,000 clones, 15% to 20% found once. The sample was naive CD4+ T cells from blood. The source is a man younger than 45 with type 1 diabetes.

This clone was observed a handful of times. The rearrangement joins TRBV11-2 to TRBJ1-1, with no clear D. Germline values: CDR1 SGHAT, CDR2 FQNNGV. The V and J ends lost 1 base and 2 bases respectively, with 11 bases between them. This CDR3 has 15 amino acids. The CDR3 region is CASSLALGYNTEAFF. The CDR3 nucleotides are TGTGCCAGCAGCTTAGCTCTGGGTTATAACACTGAAGCTTTCTTT.

V gene TRBV14 combines with J gene TRBJ2-5; TRBD1 aligns across 7 bases. Germline loops: CDR1 SGHDN, CDR2 FVKESK. This CDR3 region has 14 residues. J was trimmed by 2 bases and V by 4 bases; bases with no gene match: 4. CDR3 amino acids: CASSLGQIQETQYF. The CDR3 DNA is TGTGCCAGCAGCCTGGGACAGATTCAAGAGACCCAGTACTTC. The complete variable domain, with remaining parts taken from reference TRBV14 and TRBJ2-5, reads EAGVTQFPSHSVIEKGQTVTLRCDPISGHDNLYWYRRVMGKEIKFLLHFVKESKQDESGMPNNRFLAERTGGTYSTLKVQPAELEDSGVYFCASSLGQIQETQYFGPGTRLLVL.

The chain couples TRBV6-1 to TRBJ1-1; D is unclear. The CDR3 totals 12 residues. Germline assignment: CDR1 MNHNS and CDR2 SASEGT. V lost 4 bases, J lost 5 bases, and 8 bases lay in between. As DNA, the CDR3 is TGTGCCAGCAGTGGAGGGAGAACTGAAGCTTTCTTT. This translates into CASSGGRTEAFF.

V usage is TRBV7-2 and J usage is TRBJ2-3; D might be TRBD1 (5 bases). The V end was cut by 3 bases, the J end by 2 bases, with 15 bases between. The CDR3 has 16 residues. From germline, CDR1 is SGHTA and CDR2 FQGNSA. CDR3: CASSFSAGWSTDTQYF. The CDR3 nucleotides read TGTGCCAGCAGCTTCTCTGCAGGGTGGTCCACAGATACGCAGTATTTT.

This clone was detected a few times. This chain links TRBV5-1 with TRBJ2-3; maybe TRBD1 (6 bases). The CDR3 runs to 15 residues. CDR1 is SGHRS and CDR2 is YFSETQ in the germline V gene. With 3 bases removed from V and 0 bases from J, the gap between germline ends came to 11 bases. CDR3 region: CASSSGQISTDTQYF. DNA of the CDR3: TGCGCCAGCAGCTCTGGACAGATTAGCACAGATACGCAGTATTTT. Full variable domain (missing parts from reference TRBV5-1 and TRBJ2-3): KAGVTQTPRYLIKTRGQQVTLSCSPISGHRSVSWYQQTPGQGLQFLFEYFSETQRNKGNFPGRFSGRQFSNSRSEMNVSTLELGDSALYLCASSSGQISTDTQYFGPGTRLTVL.

This chain connects TRBV6-6 to TRBJ1-2; the match to TRBD1 covers 10 bases. Germline trimming cut 4 bases from V and 4 bases from J; bases unmatched to any gene: 9. CDR3 length equals 16 residues. Germline V gene lookup returns CDR1 MNHNY and CDR2 SVGAGI (reference sequence). For the CDR3, the DNA is TGTGCCAGCAGTTCTCCAGCGACAGGGGGCGGCTATGGCTACACCTTC. Residues: CASSSPATGGGYGYTF.

This clone was seen just once. The V call is TRBV5-6, the J call TRBJ2-2, with 10 positions matching TRBD1. CDR1 is SGHDT, CDR2 YYEEEE, per germline. The CDR3 is 15 residues long. J lost 4 bases, V lost 4 bases, and 4 bases had no gene match. The CDR3 region has the DNA TGTGCCAGCAGCCGTGACAGGGGGCGCACCGGGGAGCTGTTTTTT. It translates to CASSRDRGRTGELFF.

This clone was seen a few times. This sequence joins TRBV9 and TRBJ1-1; the D is unclear. Trimming stripped 3 bases from V and 3 bases from J, with 3 bases between. This CDR3 region has 11 residues. Germline CDR1 and CDR2: SGDLS and YYNGEE. Here the CDR3 reads CASSAHTEAFF. The CDR3, as DNA: TGTGCCAGCAGCGCCCACACTGAAGCTTTCTTT.

V and J are TRBV11-2 and TRBJ2-3; 9 nucleotides match TRBD2. J gave up 1 base and V 1 base, and 6 bases lay outside the gene matches. Germline V gene lookup returns CDR1 SGHAT and CDR2 FQNNGV. The CDR3 totals 17 residues. The CDR3 sequence: CASSLVAGVGGTDTQYF. The CDR3 region has the DNA TGTGCCAGCAGCTTAGTAGCGGGAGTCGGTGGCACAGATACGCAGTATTTT.